This TCR beta chain was retrieved from a study of T cells after posttransplantation cyclophosphamide. Regarding the study as a whole: Recipient CMV seropositivity and CMV reactivation strongly tracked TRB clonality. Donor CD8+ memory clones often dominated recipient blood repertoires at later times. Tissue-infiltrating T cells from skin or gut overlapped little with blood T cells.

Sequenced by immunoSEQ multiplex PCR; TCRdb stores in-frame clones only, minus some. The sample shows tens of thousands of clones, almost 95% of them seen only once. The related graft donor's blood sample was taken on the day of bone marrow donation. As to this clone: Its antigen is not known.

CDR3 length: 13 residues. Per germline, CDR1 SNHLY and CDR2 FYNNEI. Trimming took 4 bases from V and 5 from J, leaving 8 bases between them. The rearrangement links TRBV2 to TRBJ2-2; no definite D call. Sequencing was carried out using PBMCs. The source is a woman between 45 and 65 years old in good health and a related stem cell transplant donor. This CDR3 reads CASSVSGTGELFF. In DNA, the CDR3 is TGTGCCAGCAGTGTTTCCGGGACCGGGGAGCTGTTTTTT.